This T cell receptor beta chain comes out of a study of Ad26.COV2.S vaccination and SARS-CoV-2 variants. The repertoire was sequenced with immunoSEQ multiplex PCR; TCRdb's copy has only in-frame clones and lacks some. The sample has about 390,000 clones, less than 90% seen once. Regarding treatment: some 19 received Ad26.COV2.S at low or high dose, single or two shots; 5 received placebo; per-sample allocation not given. The investigators took samples on day 63 after the first vaccine or placebo injection. SARS-CoV-2 spike from the Wuhan strain was encoded by the vaccine, an Ad26 vector. Germline CDR1 LNHDA, CDR2 SQIVND (reference sequence). This CDR3 has 15 amino acids. V lost 7 bases to trimming and J lost 4 bases, with 19 bases between them.

The TCR originated in a person aged 18-60 years who received the Ad26.COV2.S COVID-19 vaccine or a placebo. This rearrangement joins TRBV19 to TRBJ1-2; D is unclear. Sequences were derived from peripheral blood, sampled in a trial of Ad26.COV2.S vaccine versus placebo. Written as DNA, the CDR3 is TGTGCCAGTACCGACACGGGCGCGGCGGGCTATGGCTACACCTTC. Protein product: CASTDTGAAGYGYTF.